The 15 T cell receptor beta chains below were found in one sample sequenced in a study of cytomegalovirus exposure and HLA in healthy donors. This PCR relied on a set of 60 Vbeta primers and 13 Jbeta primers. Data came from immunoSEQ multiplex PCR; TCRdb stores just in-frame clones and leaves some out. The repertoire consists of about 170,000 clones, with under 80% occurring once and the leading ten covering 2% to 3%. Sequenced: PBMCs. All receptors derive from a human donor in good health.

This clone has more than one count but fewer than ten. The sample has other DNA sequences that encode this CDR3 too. CDR3 coding DNA: TGTGCCAGTAGTATTTCCAGGGACACTGAAGCTTTCTTT. Translated: CASSISRDTEAFF. The chain combines TRBV19 with TRBJ1-1, with D possibly being TRBD1 (5 bases). Trimming took 3 bases from V and 3 from J, leaving 8 bases between them. The CDR3 consists of 13 residues. The germline CDR1 and CDR2 sequences are LNHDA and SQIVND (reference sequence). Combining the CDR3 with reference TRBV19 and TRBJ1-1 gives the whole variable domain DGGITQSPKYLFRKEGQNVTLSCEQNLNHDAMYWYRQDPGQGLRLIYYSQIVNDFQKGDIAEGYSVSREKKESFPLTVTSAQKNPTAFYLCASSISRDTEAFFGQGTRLTVV.

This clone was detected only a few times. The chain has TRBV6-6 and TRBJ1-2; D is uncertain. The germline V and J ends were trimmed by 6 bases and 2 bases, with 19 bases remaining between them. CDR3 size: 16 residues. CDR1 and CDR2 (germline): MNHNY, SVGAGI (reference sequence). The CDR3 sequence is CASSPRTQTVNYGYTF. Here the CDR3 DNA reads TGTGCCAGCAGCCCCCGAACACAGACGGTAAACTATGGCTACACCTTC.

CDR3 sequence reads: CASTAGAPSYGYTF. CDR3 in DNA: TGTGCCAGCACGGCAGGGGCACCCTCCTATGGCTACACCTTC. The chain joins TRBV2 to TRBJ1-2; D possibly corresponds to TRBD1 (6 bases). V lost 7 bases to trimming and J lost 4 bases, with 16 bases between them. The germline V gene has CDR1 SNHLY and CDR2 FYNNEI. The CDR3 sequence is 14 residues long.

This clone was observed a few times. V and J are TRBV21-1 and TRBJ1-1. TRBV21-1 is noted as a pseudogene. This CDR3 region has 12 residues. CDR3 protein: CASSTRDTEAFF. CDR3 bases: TGTGCCAGCAGCACGAGAGACACTGAAGCTTTCTTT.

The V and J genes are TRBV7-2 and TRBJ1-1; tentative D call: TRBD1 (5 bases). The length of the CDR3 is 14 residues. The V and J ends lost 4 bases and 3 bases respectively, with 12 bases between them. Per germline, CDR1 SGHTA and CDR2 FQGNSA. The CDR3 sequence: CASSSYGDYTEAFF. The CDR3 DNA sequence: TGTGCCAGCAGCTCTTACGGGGACTACACTGAAGCTTTCTTT.

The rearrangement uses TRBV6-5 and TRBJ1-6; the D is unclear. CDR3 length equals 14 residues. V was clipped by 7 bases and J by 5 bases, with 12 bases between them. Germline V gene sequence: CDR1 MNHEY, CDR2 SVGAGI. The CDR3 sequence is CASTIRRNNSPLHF. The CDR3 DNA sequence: TGTGCCAGCACCATACGGCGGAATAATTCACCCCTCCACTTT.

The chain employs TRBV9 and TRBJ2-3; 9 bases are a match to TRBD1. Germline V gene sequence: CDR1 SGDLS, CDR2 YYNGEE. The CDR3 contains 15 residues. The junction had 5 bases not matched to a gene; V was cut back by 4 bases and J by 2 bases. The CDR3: CASSSTGGVTDTQYF. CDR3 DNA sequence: TGTGCCAGCAGCTCGACAGGGGGGGTCACAGATACGCAGTATTTT.

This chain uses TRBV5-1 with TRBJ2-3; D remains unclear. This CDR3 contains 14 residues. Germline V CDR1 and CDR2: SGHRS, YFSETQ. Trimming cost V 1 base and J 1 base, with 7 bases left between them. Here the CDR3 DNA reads TGCGCCAGCAGCTTGACGGTCGGCACAGATACGCAGTATTTT. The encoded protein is CASSLTVGTDTQYF.

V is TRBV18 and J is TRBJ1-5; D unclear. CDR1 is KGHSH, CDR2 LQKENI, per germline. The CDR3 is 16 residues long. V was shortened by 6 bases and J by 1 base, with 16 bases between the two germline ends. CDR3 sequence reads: CASSVELLTSNQPQHF. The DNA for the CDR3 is TGTGCCAGCTCGGTGGAATTACTGACAAGCAATCAGCCCCAGCATTTT.

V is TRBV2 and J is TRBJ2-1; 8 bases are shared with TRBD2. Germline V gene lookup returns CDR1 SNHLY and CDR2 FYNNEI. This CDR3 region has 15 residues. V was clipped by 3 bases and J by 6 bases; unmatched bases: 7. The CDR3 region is CASSDLAGGSNEQFF. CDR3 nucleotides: TGTGCCAGCAGTGATTTGGCGGGGGGATCCAATGAGCAGTTCTTC.

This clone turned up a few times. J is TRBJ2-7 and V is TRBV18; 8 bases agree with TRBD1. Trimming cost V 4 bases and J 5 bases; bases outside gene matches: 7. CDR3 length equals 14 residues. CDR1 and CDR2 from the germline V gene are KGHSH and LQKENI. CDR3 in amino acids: CASSRLTGVDEQYF. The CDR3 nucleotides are TGTGCCAGCTCACGTTTGACAGGGGTAGACGAGCAGTACTTC.

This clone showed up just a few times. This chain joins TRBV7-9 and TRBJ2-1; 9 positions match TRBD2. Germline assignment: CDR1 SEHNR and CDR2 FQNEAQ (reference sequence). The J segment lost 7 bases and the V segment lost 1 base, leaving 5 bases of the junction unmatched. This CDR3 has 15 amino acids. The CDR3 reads CASSLGASGENEQFF. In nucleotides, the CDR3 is TGTGCCAGCAGCTTAGGGGCTAGCGGGGAGAATGAGCAGTTCTTC.

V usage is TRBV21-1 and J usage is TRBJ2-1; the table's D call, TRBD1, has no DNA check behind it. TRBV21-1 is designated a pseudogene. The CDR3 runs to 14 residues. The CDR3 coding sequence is TGTGCCAGCAGCAATCAGTGGTCCTACAATGAGCAGTTCTTC. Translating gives CASSNQWSYNEQFF.

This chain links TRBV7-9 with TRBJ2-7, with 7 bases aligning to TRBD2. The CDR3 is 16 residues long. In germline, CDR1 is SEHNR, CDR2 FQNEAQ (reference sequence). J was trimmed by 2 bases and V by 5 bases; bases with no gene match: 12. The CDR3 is CASSPANFGGTYEQYF. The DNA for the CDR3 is TGTGCCAGCAGCCCCGCAAACTTCGGGGGGACCTACGAGCAGTACTTC.

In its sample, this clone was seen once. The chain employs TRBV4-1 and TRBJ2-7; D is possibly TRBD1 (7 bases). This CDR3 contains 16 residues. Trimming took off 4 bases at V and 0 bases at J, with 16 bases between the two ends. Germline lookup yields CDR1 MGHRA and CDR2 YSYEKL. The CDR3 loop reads CASSPGAGTASYEQYF. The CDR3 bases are TGCGCCAGCAGCCCTGGGGCGGGGACAGCCTCCTACGAGCAGTACTTC.